The present T cell receptor (beta chain) was sequenced within a study of shared clonotypes between healthy human individuals. Study conclusions and caveats: Non-shared clonotypes were found to have lower generation probabilities than the clonotypes that were shared by all four of the sorted-subset donors. The represented genetic and exposure-history diversity was limited by the small number of donors.

Germline values: CDR1 SGHRS, CDR2 YFSETQ. The CDR3 runs to 17 residues. Trimming removed 1 base at V and 2 bases at J, with 18 bases between. Profiled with immunoSEQ multiplex PCR; TCRdb holds only in-frame clones, not every one. The data show just over 2,000,000 clones, with less than 95% seen just once and 0.85% to 1.2% held by the top ten. Turning to this clone: Its antigen is not identified.

Terminally differentiated effector memory CD45RA+ cells were excluded from the naive CD8 cells, which were CD45RO-negative and positively selected for CCR7. The chain is built from TRBV5-1 and TRBJ1-1; D gene unclear. Sequenced material: naive CD8+ T cells sorted from blood. The source of this sequence is a young man in good health. This CDR3 reads CASSLSSYGGLNTEAFF. The DNA for the CDR3 is TGCGCCAGCAGCTTGAGTTCTTACGGAGGGCTAAACACTGAAGCTTTCTTT.